The next 11 T cell receptor beta chains were all read from a single sample in a study of beta chain features in type 1 diabetes. The isolated RNA, all of it, was reverse transcribed, so expressed TCRB transcripts were what got sequenced. Sequencing was performed with immunoSEQ multiplex PCR; in TCRdb, only in-frame clones are kept and a portion is missing. The sample includes roughly 500,000 clones, about 32% of them seen just once. Sequences were obtained from naive CD4+ T cells from blood. These receptors were obtained from a man between 18 and 29 years old in good health.

The chain joins TRBV29-1 to TRBJ2-1; weak D call: TRBD2 (5 bases). Germline V CDR1 and CDR2: SQVTM, ANQGSEA. CDR3 length equals 14 residues. V was clipped by 3 bases and J by 0 bases, with 9 bases between them. In DNA form, the CDR3 reads TGCAGCGTTGAGAGCGGAGCCTCCTACAATGAGCAGTTCTTC. Translation: CSVESGASYNEQFF.

This CDR3 reads CAWSVGQKNEKLFF. The CDR3 DNA sequence: TGTGCCTGGAGTGTGGGACAGAAGAATGAAAAACTGTTTTTT. The chain links TRBV30 to TRBJ1-4, with 7 bases lining up with TRBD1. With 0 bases clipped from V and 5 bases from J, the junction kept 3 bases outside the gene matches. The CDR3 has 14 amino acids. Germline lookup yields CDR1 GTSNPN and CDR2 SVGIG (reference sequence).

This chain joins TRBV9 and TRBJ1-2; D not certain. CDR1 and CDR2 (germline): SGDLS, YYNGEE. The CDR3 covers 13 residues. V lost 0 bases and J lost 8, with 11 bases in between. The CDR3 coding sequence is TGTGCCAGCAGCGTAGTGCCGGGGAACGGCTACACCTTC. Translation gives CASSVVPGNGYTF.

This clone was detected a few times. The V call is TRBV15, the J call TRBJ2-4; TRBD1 agrees at 8 bases. The CDR3 spans 14 residues. Unmatched junction bases numbered 6, after V lost 5 bases and J lost 6 bases. Germline V gives CDR1 LNHNV, CDR2 YYDKDF (reference sequence). CDR3 DNA: TGTGCCACCAGCTCGCGGACAGGGATAAACATTCAGTACTTC. Protein sequence: CATSSRTGINIQYF.

This clone occurred a few times. V gene TRBV9 combines with J gene TRBJ2-6, with D possibly TRBD2 on 5 matching bases. V was shortened by 4 bases and J by 2 bases, with 10 bases between the two germline ends. CDR1 SGDLS and CDR2 YYNGEE come from the germline V gene. The CDR3 is 15 residues long. DNA of the CDR3: TGTGCCAGCAGCCAAGGAGGTACTGGGGCCAACGTCCTGACTTTC. Protein product: CASSQGGTGANVLTF.

Of note for this clone: Different DNA sequences within this sample yield the same CDR3. V gene TRBV29-1 combines with J gene TRBJ2-3; TRBD1 matches 7 bases. Germline lookup yields CDR1 SQVTM and CDR2 ANQGSEA. The V and J ends lost 3 bases and 0 bases, in that order; junction bases with no gene match: 9. This CDR3 region has 16 residues. The CDR3, as DNA: TGCAGCGTTGAGGGGTCGGGACAGATCAGCACAGATACGCAGTATTTT. It encodes CSVEGSGQISTDTQYF.

The J gene is TRBJ2-7, the V gene TRBV28; D is undetermined. CDR1 and CDR2 (germline): MDHEN, SYDVKM. There are 14 residues in the CDR3. V lost 7 bases to trimming and J lost 3 bases, with 16 bases between them. The CDR3 here is CASTYKTNRYEQYF. The DNA for the CDR3 is TGTGCCAGCACCTACAAAACAAACCGCTACGAGCAGTACTTC.

This clone was counted a few times. Written as DNA, the CDR3 is TGTGCCTGGAGACAGACCCACCGGGGTGAGCAGTTCTTC. Residues: CAWRQTHRGEQFF. The rearrangement uses TRBV30 and TRBJ2-1, with TRBD2 as a possible D gene (5 bases). V lost 3 bases, J lost 9 bases, and 15 bases lay in between. Germline V gives CDR1 GTSNPN, CDR2 SVGIG (reference sequence). The CDR3 is 13 residues long.

The chain couples TRBV19 to TRBJ2-7; D is possibly TRBD1 or TRBD2 (5 bases each). V was clipped by 5 bases and J by 2 bases, with 19 bases between them. This CDR3 has 16 amino acids. Germline V lookup: CDR1 LNHDA, CDR2 SQIVND (reference sequence). CDR3 protein: CASSVSGNLGAYEQYF. CDR3 bases: TGTGCCAGTAGTGTTTCAGGGAACTTGGGAGCCTACGAGCAGTACTTC.

In nucleotides, the CDR3 is TGTGCCAGCTCACCAACGCGGGACGGTGAGCAGTTCTTC. Its translation: CASSPTRDGEQFF. The chain joins TRBV18 to TRBJ2-1; weak D call: TRBD2 (6 bases). The CDR3 spans 13 residues. V lost 2 bases to trimming and J lost 9 bases, with 11 bases between them. Germline CDR1 KGHSH, CDR2 LQKENI.

J is TRBJ2-7 and V is TRBV2; 9 nucleotides align to TRBD1. Trimming removed 6 bases from V and 3 bases from J; junction bases left unmatched: 6. Germline lookup yields CDR1 SNHLY and CDR2 FYNNEI. The CDR3 covers 14 residues. The CDR3 protein is CASSRGQGSYEQYF. CDR3 nucleotide sequence: TGTGCCAGCAGCCGGGGACAGGGCAGCTACGAGCAGTACTTC. Filled out from reference TRBV2 and TRBJ2-7, the complete variable domain reads EPEVTQTPSHQVTQMGQEVILRCVPISNHLYFYWYRQILGQKVEFLVSFYNNEISEKSEIFDDQFSVERPDGSNFTLKIRSTKLEDSAMYFCASSRGQGSYEQYFGPGTRLTVT.